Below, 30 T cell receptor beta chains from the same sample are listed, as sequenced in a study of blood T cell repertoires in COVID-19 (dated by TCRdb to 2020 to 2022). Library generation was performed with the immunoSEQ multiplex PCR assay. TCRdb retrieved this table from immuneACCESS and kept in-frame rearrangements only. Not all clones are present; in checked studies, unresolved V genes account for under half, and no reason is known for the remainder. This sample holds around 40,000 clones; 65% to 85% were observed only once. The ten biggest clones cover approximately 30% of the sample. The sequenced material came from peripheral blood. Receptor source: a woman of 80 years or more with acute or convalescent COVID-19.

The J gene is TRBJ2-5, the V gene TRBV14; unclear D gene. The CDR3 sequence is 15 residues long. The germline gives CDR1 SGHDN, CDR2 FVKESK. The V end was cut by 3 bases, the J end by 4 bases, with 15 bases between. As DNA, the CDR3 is TGTGCCAGCAGCCACCGACCCCTAGGCGGAGAGACCCAGTACTTC. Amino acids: CASSHRPLGGETQYF.

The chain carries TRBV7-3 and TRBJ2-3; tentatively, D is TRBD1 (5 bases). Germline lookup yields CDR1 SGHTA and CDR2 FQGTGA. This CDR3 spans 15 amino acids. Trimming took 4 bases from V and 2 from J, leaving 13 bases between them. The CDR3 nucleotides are TGTGCCAGCAGCTCCCCAGGGTACCCCACAGATACGCAGTATTTT. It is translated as CASSSPGYPTDTQYF.

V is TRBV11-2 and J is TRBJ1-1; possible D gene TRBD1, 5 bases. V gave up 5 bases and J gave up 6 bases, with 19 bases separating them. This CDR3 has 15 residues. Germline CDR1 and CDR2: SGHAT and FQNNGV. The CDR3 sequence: CASSLQGHEVAEAFF. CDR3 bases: TGTGCCAGCAGCCTTCAGGGCCATGAAGTAGCTGAAGCTTTCTTT.

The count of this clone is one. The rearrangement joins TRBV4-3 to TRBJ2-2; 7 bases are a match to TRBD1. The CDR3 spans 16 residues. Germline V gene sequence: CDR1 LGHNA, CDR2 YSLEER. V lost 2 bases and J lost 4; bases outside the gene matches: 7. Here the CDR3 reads CASSQNDRVGTGELFF. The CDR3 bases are TGCGCCAGCAGCCAAAACGACAGGGTAGGCACCGGGGAGCTGTTTTTT.

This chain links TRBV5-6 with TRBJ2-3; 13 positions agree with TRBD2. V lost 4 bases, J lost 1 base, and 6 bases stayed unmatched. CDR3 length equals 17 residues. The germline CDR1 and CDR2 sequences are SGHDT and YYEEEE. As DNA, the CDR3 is TGTGCCAGCAGCCCAAGACTAGCGGGAGGTCGCACAGATACGCAGTATTTT. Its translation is CASSPRLAGGRTDTQYF. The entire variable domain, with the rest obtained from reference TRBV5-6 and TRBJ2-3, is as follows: DAGVTQSPTHLIKTRGQQVTLRCSPKSGHDTVSWYQQALGQGPQFIFQYYEEEERQRGNFPDRFSGHQFPNYSSELNVNALLLGDSALYLCASSPRLAGGRTDTQYFGPGTRLTVL.

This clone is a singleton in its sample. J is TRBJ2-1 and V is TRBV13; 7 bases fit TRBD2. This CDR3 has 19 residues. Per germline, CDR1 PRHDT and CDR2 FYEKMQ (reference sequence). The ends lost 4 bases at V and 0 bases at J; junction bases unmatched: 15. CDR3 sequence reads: CASSSPWLAEAASYNEQFF. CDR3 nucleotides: TGTGCCAGCAGCTCTCCCTGGCTAGCGGAGGCCGCCTCCTACAATGAGCAGTTCTTC.

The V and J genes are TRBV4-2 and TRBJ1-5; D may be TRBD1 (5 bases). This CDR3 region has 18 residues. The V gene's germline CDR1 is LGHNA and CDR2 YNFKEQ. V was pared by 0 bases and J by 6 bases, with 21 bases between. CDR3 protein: CASSQDSLLLGGVQPQHF. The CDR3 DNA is TGTGCCAGCAGCCAAGATTCACTTTTGCTGGGGGGTGTTCAGCCCCAGCATTTT.

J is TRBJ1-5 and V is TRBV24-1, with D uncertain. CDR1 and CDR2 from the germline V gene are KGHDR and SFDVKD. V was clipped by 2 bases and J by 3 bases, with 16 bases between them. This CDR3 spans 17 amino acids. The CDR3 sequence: CATSDSRPVPYNQPQHF. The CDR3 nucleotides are TGTGCCACCAGTGATTCCAGGCCCGTACCCTACAATCAGCCCCAGCATTTT.

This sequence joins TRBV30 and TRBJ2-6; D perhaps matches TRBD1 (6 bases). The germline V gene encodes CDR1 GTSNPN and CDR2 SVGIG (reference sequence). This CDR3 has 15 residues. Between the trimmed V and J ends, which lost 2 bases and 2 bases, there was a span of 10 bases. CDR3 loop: CAWSSGVAGANVLTF. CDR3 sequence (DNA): TGTGCCTGGAGTTCAGGGGTTGCTGGGGCCAACGTCCTGACTTTC.

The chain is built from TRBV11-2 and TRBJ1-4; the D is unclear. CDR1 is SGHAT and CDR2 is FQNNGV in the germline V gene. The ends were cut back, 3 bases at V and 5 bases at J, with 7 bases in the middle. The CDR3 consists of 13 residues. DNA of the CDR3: TGTGCCAGCAGCTTCACCAGAAATGAAAAACTGTTTTTT. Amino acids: CASSFTRNEKLFF.

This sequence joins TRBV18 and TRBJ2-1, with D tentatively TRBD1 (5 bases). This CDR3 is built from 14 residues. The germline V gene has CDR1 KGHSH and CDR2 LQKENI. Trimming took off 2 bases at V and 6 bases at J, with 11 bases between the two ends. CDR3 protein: CASSPGTTGNEQFF. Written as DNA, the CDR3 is TGTGCCAGCTCACCAGGCACTACAGGCAATGAGCAGTTCTTC.

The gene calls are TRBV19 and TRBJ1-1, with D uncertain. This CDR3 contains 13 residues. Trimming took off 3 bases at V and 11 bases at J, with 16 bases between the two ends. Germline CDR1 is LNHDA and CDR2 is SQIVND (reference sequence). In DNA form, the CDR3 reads TGTGCCAGTAGTATTCCCGGTACTTCGAAGGCTTTCTTT. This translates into CASSIPGTSKAFF.

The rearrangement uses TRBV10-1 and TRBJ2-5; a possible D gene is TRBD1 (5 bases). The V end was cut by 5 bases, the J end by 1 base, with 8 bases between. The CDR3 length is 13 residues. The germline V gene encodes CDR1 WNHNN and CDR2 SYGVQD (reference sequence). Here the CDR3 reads CASSFQGQETQYF. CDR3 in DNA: TGCGCCAGCAGTTTCCAGGGCCAAGAGACCCAGTACTTC.

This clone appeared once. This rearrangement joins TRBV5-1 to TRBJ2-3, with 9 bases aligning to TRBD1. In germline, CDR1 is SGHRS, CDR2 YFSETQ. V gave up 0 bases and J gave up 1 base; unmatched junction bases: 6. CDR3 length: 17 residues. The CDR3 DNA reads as TGCGCCAGCAGCTTGGAGGGACAGGGATTAGGCACAGATACGCAGTATTTT. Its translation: CASSLEGQGLGTDTQYF.

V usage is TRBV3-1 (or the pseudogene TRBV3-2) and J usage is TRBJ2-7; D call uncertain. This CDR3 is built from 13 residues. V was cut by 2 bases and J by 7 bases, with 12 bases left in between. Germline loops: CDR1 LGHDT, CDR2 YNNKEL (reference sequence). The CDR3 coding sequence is TGTGCCAGCAGCCAAAGCACCCTCGGGGAGCAGTACTTC. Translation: CASSQSTLGEQYF.

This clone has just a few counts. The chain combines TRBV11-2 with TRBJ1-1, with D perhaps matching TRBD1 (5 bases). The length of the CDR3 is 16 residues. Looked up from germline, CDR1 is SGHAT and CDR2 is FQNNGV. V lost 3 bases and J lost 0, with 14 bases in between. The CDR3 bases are TGTGCCAGCAGCTTCAGTTCCAGGGTCATGAACACTGAAGCTTTCTTT. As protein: CASSFSSRVMNTEAFF. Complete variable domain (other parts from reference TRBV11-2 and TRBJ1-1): EAGVAQSPRYKIIEKRQSVAFWCNPISGHATLYWYQQILGQGPKLLIQFQNNGVVDDSQLPKDRFSAERLKGVDSTLKIQPAKLEDSAVYLCASSFSSRVMNTEAFFGQGTRLTVV.

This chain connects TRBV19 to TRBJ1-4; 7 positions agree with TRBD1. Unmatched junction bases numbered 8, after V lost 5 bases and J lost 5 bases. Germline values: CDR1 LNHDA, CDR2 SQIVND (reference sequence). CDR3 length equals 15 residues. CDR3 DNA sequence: TGTGCCAGTAGTTCCTTAGTGGGACAGAATGAAAAACTGTTTTTT. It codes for CASSSLVGQNEKLFF.

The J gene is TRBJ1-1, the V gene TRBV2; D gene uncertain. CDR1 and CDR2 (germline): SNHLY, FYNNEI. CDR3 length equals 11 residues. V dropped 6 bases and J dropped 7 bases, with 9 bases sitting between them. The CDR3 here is CASRGRSEAFF. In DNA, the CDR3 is TGTGCCAGCAGAGGTAGGAGTGAAGCTTTCTTT.

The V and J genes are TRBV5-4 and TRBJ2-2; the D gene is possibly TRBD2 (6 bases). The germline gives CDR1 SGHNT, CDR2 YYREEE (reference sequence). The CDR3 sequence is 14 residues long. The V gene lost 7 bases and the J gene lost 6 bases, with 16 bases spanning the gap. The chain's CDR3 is CASAPSADAGELFF. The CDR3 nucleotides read TGTGCCAGCGCGCCTAGCGCGGATGCCGGGGAGCTGTTTTTT.

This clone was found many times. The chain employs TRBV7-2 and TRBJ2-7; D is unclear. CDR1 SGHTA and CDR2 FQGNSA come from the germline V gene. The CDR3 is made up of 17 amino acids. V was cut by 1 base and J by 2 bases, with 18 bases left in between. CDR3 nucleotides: TGTGCCAGCAGCTTAGGGTCGGGTTCCGGCCTTCCCTACGAGCAGTACTTC. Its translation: CASSLGSGSGLPYEQYF.

CDR3 residues: CASSFSGGATGELFF. CDR3 sequence (DNA): TGTGCCAGCAGTTTTTCGGGGGGTGCAACCGGGGAGCTGTTTTTT. The chain joins TRBV28 to TRBJ2-2, with 7 positions matching TRBD2. The ends lost 3 bases at V and 5 bases at J; junction bases unmatched: 6. Germline assignment: CDR1 MDHEN and CDR2 SYDVKM. The CDR3 totals 15 residues.

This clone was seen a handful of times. DNA for the CDR3: TGTGCCAGCAGCTTCTCTTCCGGGACAGGGGGGAACACCGGGGAGCTGTTTTTT. Translation gives CASSFSSGTGGNTGELFF. The V call is TRBV7-9, the J call TRBJ2-2; 11 nucleotides agree with TRBD1. The V segment lost 3 bases and the J segment 1 base; nucleotides outside the gene matches: 7. CDR3 length: 18 residues. Germline CDR1 and CDR2: SEHNR and FQNEAQ (reference sequence).

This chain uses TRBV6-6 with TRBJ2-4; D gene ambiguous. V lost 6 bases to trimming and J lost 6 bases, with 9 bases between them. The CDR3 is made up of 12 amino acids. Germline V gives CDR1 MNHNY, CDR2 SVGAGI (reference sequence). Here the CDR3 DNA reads TGTGCCAGCAGACCCGACATAAACATTCAGTACTTC. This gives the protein CASRPDINIQYF.

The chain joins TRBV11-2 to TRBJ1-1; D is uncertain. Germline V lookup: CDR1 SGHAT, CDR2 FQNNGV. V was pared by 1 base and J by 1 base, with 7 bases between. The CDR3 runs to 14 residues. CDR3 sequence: CASSLGPRNTEAFF. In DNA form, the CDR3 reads TGTGCCAGCAGCTTAGGTCCCCGGAACACTGAAGCTTTCTTT.

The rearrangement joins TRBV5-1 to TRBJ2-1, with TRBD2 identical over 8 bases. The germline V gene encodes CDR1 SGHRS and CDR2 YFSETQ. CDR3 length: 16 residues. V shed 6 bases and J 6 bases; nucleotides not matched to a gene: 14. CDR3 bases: TGCGCCAGCACCTTCGGAGGCGGGAGGACCGGCAATGAGCAGTTCTTC. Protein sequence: CASTFGGGRTGNEQFF.

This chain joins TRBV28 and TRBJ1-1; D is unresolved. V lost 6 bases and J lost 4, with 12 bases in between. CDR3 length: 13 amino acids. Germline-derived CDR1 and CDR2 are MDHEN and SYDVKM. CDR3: CASSADTVTEAFF. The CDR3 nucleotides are TGTGCCAGCAGCGCTGATACGGTCACTGAAGCTTTCTTT.

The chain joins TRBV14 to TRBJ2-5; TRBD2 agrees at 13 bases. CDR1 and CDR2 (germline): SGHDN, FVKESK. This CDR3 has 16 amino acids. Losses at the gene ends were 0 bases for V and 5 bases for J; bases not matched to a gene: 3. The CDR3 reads CASSQDTSGRGETQYF. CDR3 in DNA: TGTGCCAGCAGCCAAGACACTAGCGGGAGGGGTGAGACCCAGTACTTC.

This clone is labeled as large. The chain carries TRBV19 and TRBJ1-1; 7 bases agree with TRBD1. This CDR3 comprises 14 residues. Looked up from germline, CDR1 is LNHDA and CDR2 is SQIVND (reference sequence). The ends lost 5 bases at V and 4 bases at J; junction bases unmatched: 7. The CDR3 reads CASSPVDRPTEAFF. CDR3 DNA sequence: TGTGCCAGTAGTCCCGTGGACAGGCCCACTGAAGCTTTCTTT.

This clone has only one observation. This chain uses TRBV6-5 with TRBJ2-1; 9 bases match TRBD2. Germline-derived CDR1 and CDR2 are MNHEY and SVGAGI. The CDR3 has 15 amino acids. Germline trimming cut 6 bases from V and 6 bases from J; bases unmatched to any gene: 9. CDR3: CASRGLTSGLNEQFF. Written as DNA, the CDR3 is TGTGCCAGCAGAGGACTGACTAGCGGTCTCAATGAGCAGTTCTTC.

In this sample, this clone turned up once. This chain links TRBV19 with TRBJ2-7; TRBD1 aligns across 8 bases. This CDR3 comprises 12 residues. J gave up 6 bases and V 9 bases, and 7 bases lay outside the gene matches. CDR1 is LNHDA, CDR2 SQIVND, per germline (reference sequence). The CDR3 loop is CASGQGSSEQYF. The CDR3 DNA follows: TGTGCCAGCGGACAGGGATCTAGCGAGCAGTACTTC.